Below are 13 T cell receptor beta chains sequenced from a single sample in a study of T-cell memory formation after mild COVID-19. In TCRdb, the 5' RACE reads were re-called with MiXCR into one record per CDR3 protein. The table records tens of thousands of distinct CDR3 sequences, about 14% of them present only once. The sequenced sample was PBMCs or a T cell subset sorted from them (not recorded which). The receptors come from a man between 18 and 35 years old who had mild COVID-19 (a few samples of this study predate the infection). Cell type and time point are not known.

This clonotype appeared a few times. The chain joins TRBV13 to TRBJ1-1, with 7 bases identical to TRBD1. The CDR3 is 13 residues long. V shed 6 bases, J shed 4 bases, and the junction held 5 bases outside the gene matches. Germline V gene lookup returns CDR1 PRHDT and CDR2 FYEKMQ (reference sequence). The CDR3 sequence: CASSVTGATEAFF. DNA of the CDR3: TGTGCCAGCAGTGTTACAGGGGCCACTGAAGCTTTCTTT.

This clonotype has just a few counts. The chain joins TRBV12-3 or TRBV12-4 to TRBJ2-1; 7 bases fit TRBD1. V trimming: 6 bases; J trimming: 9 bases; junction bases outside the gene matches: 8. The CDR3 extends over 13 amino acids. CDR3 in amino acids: CASRGDSLSEQFF. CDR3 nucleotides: TGTGCCAGCAGGGGGGACAGTTTGTCTGAGCAGTTCTTC.

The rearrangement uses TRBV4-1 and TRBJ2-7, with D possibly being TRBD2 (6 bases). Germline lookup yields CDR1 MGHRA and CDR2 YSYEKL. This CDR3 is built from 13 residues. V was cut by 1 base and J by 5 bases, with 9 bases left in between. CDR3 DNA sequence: TGCGCCAGCAGCCAAGCCGGGGGTCACGAGCAGTACTTC. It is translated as CASSQAGGHEQYF.

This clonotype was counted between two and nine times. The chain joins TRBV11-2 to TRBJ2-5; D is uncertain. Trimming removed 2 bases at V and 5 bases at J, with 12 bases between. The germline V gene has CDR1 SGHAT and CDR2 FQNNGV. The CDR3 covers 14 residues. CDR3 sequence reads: CASSLPPVGETQYF. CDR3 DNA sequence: TGTGCCAGCAGCTTACCCCCGGTGGGCGAGACCCAGTACTTC.

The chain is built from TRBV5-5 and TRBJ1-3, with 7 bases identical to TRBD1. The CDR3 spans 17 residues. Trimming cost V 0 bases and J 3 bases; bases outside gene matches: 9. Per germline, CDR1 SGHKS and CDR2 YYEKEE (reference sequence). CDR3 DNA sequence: TGTGCCAGCAGCTTGGCCTGGAAGGGGGCCCTTGGAAACACCATATATTTT. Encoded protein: CASSLAWKGALGNTIYF.

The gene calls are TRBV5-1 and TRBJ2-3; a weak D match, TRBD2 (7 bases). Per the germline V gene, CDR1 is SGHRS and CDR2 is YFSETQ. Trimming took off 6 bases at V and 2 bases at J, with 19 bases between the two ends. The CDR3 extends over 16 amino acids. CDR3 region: CASTPGGGGYTDTQYF. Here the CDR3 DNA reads TGCGCCAGCACCCCCGGGGGCGGGGGCTACACAGATACGCAGTATTTT.

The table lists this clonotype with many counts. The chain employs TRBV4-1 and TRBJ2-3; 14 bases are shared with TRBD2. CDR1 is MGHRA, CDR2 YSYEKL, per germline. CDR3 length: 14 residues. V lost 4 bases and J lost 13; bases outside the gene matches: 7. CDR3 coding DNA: TGCGCCAGCAGCCGGACTAGCGGGGGGCAACTCGAGTATTTT. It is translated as CASSRTSGGQLEYF.

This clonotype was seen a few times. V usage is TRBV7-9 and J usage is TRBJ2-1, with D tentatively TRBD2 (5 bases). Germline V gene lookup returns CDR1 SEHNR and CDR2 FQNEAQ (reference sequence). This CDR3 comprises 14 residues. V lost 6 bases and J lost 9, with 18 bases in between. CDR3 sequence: CASRTSGLEVEQFF. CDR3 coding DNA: TGTGCCAGCAGGACCTCCGGGCTGGAGGTTGAGCAGTTCTTC.

CDR3 protein: CSARVRVHPNNSPLHF. The CDR3, as DNA: TGCAGTGCTAGAGTAAGAGTACATCCAAATAATTCACCCCTCCACTTT. This rearrangement joins TRBV20-1 to TRBJ1-6; D not certain. The CDR3 contains 16 residues. V gave up 1 base and J gave up 5 bases, with 15 bases separating them. CDR1 and CDR2 from the germline V gene are DFQATT and SNEGSKA (reference sequence).

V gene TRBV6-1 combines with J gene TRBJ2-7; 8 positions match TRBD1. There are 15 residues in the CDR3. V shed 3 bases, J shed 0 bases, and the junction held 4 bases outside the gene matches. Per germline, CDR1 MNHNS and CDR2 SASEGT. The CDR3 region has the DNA TGTGCCAGCAGTGAGGGACAGGAGAGCTCCTACGAGCAGTACGTC. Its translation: CASSEGQESSYEQYV.

Here the CDR3 reads CASSQDGAIPSYEQYF. DNA for the CDR3: TGTGCCAGCAGCCAAGATGGGGCCATCCCCTCCTACGAGCAGTACTTC. The rearrangement links TRBV4-2 to TRBJ2-7; possibly TRBD1 for D (5 bases). Per the germline V gene, CDR1 is LGHNA and CDR2 is YNFKEQ. Trimming removed 0 bases from V and 0 bases from J, with 12 bases in between. This CDR3 has 16 residues.

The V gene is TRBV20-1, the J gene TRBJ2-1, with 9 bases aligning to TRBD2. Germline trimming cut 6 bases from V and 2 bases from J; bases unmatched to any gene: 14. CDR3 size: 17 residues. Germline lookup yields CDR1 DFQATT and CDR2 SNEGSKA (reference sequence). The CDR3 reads CSARGALAGFTYNEQFF. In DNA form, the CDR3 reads TGCAGTGCCAGGGGGGCTCTAGCGGGGTTCACCTACAATGAGCAGTTCTTC.

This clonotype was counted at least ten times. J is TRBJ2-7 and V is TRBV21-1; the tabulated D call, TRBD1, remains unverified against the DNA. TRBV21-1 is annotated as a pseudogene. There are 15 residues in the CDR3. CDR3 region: CASSKFRDIPYEQYV. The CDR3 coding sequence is TGTGCCAGCAGCAAGTTCCGGGACATCCCCTACGAGCAGTACGTC.